A selection of T cell receptor beta chains follows, all from one sample in a study of glioma-infiltrating T cells. TCRdb reprocessed the multiplex PCR reads via MiXCR and lists one record per CDR3 protein. Of approximately 130,000 distinct CDR3 sequences detected, under 30% appear once; the ten largest clones hold over 25%. Sample: glioma tissue, nonneoplastic brain tissue, or PBMCs (not recorded which). These receptors all stem from a human donor with low-grade glioma or glioblastoma, undergoing nonglioma brain surgery, or in good health (not recorded which). Both conserved end residues are part of each CDR3. The order of the fields is V gene, clone size, D gene, J gene, CDR3 protein, CDR3 DNA. A D gene is named only where the DNA matches it firmly. Only part of the rows carry a size: once, few, many, or a class if the clone is expanded.

TRBV7-2	few	NA	TRBJ2-2	CASIPRRANTGELFF	TGTGCCAGCATCCCGAGAAGAGCGAACACCGGGGAGCTGTTTTTT
TRBV20-1	NA	NA	TRBJ1-5	CSARKQRVSNQPQHF	TGCAGTGCTAGAAAACAGCGAGTTAGCAATCAGCCCCAGCACTTT
TRBV15	many	TRBD1	TRBJ1-1	CATSRNLRQGRSEAFF	TGTGCCACCAGCAGAAACCTCAGACAGGGGAGGTCTGAAGCTTTCTTT
TRBV7-9	many	NA	TRBJ1-1	CASTYMGNTEAFF	TGTGCCAGCACCTACATGGGGAACACTGAAGCTTTCTTT
TRBV29-1	NA	NA	TRBJ2-5	CSVDRETQYF	TGCAGCGTTGACCGAGAGACCCAGTACTTC
TRBV29-1	few	NA	TRBJ2-3	CSVGTDTQYF	TGCAGCGTTGGCACAGATACGCAGTATTTT
TRBV14	few	NA	TRBJ1-1	CASSRGVNTEAFF	TGTGCCAGCAGCCGGGGGGTGAACACTGAAGCTTTCTTT
TRBV5-6	NA	NA	TRBJ2-5	CASSFGGRGRETQYF	TGTGCCAGCAGCTTCGGCGGGCGGGGGCGAGAGACCCAGTACTTC
TRBV24-1	few	TRBD1	TRBJ2-1	CATSDTTGALSYNEQFF	TGTGCCACCAGTGACACGACAGGGGCCCTCTCCTACAATGAGCAGTTCTTC
TRBV6-1	many	NA	TRBJ1-5	CASSSPNQPQHF	TGTGCCAGCAGTTCGCCAAATCAGCCCCAGCATTTT
TRBV19	few	TRBD1	TRBJ1-2	CASHRDRGVYGYTF	TGTGCCAGCCACCGGGACAGGGGGGTCTATGGCTACACCTTC
TRBV18	few	NA	TRBJ1-6	CASSPGNNSPLHF	TGTGCCAGCTCACCAGGGAATAATTCACCCCTCCACTTT
TRBV7-2	NA	TRBD2	TRBJ2-5	CASSIEGLAGAQEAQYF	TGTGCCAGCAGCATTGAGGGACTAGCGGGGGCCCAAGAGGCCCAGTACTTC
TRBV19	few	TRBD1	TRBJ2-5	CASSIASRGLETQYF	TGTGCCAGTAGTATCGCTTCCAGGGGGTTAGAGACCCAGTACTTC
TRBV28	NA	NA	TRBJ2-1	CASSLWETQFF	TGTGCCAGCAGTTTATGGGAGACCCAGTTCTTC
TRBV7-2	medium-sized	NA	TRBJ2-1	CASSLVNEQFF	TGTGCCAGCAGCTTAGTCAATGAGCAGTTCTTC
TRBV7-9	NA	NA	TRBJ2-1	CASSFAGNEQFF	TGTGCCAGCAGCTTTGCGGGGAATGAGCAGTTCTTC
TRBV7-2	many	TRBD1	TRBJ1-5	CASSYQGVGQPQHF	TGTGCCAGCAGCTACCAGGGGGTAGGTCAGCCCCAGCATTTT
TRBV20-1	many	NA	TRBJ1-5	CSARGRVDNQPQHF	TGCAGTGCCCGGGGCAGGGTTGACAATCAGCCCCAGCATTTT
TRBV15	many	NA	TRBJ1-1	CATSRVFGGTEAFF	TGTGCCACCAGCAGGGTCTTTGGGGGCACTGAAGCTTTCTTT
TRBV7-3	few	TRBD2	TRBJ2-2	CASSLSLVRGTGELFF	TGTGCCAGCAGCTTATCTCTAGTGCGGGGGACCGGGGAGCTGTTTTTT
TRBV2	NA	NA	TRBJ1-6	CASSGTSNSPLHF	TGTGCCAGCAGTGGTACCAGCAATTCACCCCTCCACTTT
TRBV24-1	NA	TRBD1	TRBJ2-3	CATSDPGQGVADTQYF	TGTGCCACCAGTGACCCAGGACAGGGAGTCGCAGATACGCAGTATTTT
TRBV11-2	NA	NA	TRBJ2-3	CASSLGSTRDTQYF	TGTGCCAGCAGCTTAGGTTCCACCCGGGATACGCAGTATTTT
TRBV6-1	few	TRBD2	TRBJ2-1	CASAYGGGPSYNEQFF	TGTGCCAGCGCTTACGGGGGGGGGCCATCCTACAATGAGCAGTTCTTC
TRBV6-1	NA	NA	TRBJ1-1	CASRLQGRGTEAFF	TGTGCCAGCAGGCTACAGGGCCGCGGGACTGAAGCTTTCTTT
TRBV18	NA	TRBD1	TRBJ1-1	CASSRVTGGDTEAFF	TGTGCCAGCTCACGGGTAACAGGGGGAGACACTGAAGCTTTCTTT
TRBV7-9	NA	NA	TRBJ2-3	CASSQGWNTQYF	TGTGCCAGCAGCCAAGGGTGGAATACGCAGTATTTT
TRBV3-1	few	NA	TRBJ2-3	CASSQGLRRGAKLTDTQYF	TGTGCCAGCAGCCAAGGCCTTAGGAGGGGCGCGAAGCTCACAGATACGCAGTATTTT
TRBV7-6	NA	NA	TRBJ2-3	CASGDRVADTQYF	TGTGCTAGCGGGGACAGGGTCGCAGATACGCAGTATTTT
TRBV20-1	many	NA	TRBJ1-6	CSASGWSSYNSPLHF	TGCAGTGCTAGCGGATGGAGCTCCTATAATTCACCCCTCCACTTT
TRBV14	many	TRBD2	TRBJ2-3	CASSPWGLATDTQYF	TGTGCCAGCAGCCCTTGGGGACTAGCAACAGATACGCAGTATTTT
TRBV4-1	many	NA	TRBJ1-2	CASSQDMILYGYTF	TGCGCCAGCAGCCAAGATATGATACTCTATGGCTACACCTTC
TRBV6-1	many	NA	TRBJ2-1	CASRPPRLGVGNEQFF	TGTGCCAGCAGGCCCCCACGACTAGGAGTGGGGAATGAGCAGTTCTTC
TRBV20-1	few	TRBD2	TRBJ2-5	CSAHLTSGGSGETQYF	TGCAGTGCTCATCTGACTAGCGGGGGGTCCGGGGAGACCCAGTACTTC
TRBV6-6	many	NA	TRBJ1-1	CASSYKPSAGPEAFF	TGTGCCAGCAGTTACAAGCCCAGTGCAGGCCCTGAAGCTTTCTTT